The subject of this entry is one T cell receptor (beta chain). These data are taken from a study of patients and donors after allogeneic stem cell transplantation. TCRdb re-called the RT-PCR reads through MiXCR, storing one row per CDR3 protein. The data hold fewer than 180,000 distinct CDR3 sequences, with about two fifths observed a single time. This receptor was identified in a human donor who was either an allogeneic HSCT recipient or a stem cell or donor lymphocyte infusion donor (not recorded which). It is not recorded whose cells these are; they may come from a transplant donor. Sequencing used blood, either unsorted or a sorted T cell fraction (not recorded which).

The CDR3 region has the DNA TGTGCCAGCAGCTTGGCCAAGGGGAGTTTGAGCACCGGGGAGCTGTTTTTT. This codes for CASSLAKGSLSTGELFF. The chain carries TRBV5-5 and TRBJ2-2; tentatively, D is TRBD1 or TRBD2 (5 bases each). The CDR3 extends over 17 amino acids. Trimming cost V 0 bases and J 4 bases, with 16 bases left between them. Per the germline V gene, CDR1 is SGHKS and CDR2 is YYEKEE (reference sequence).